These T cell receptor beta chains were read from a single sample in a study of blood T cell repertoires in COVID-19. Generated by immunoSEQ multiplex PCR, the TCRdb table keeps only in-frame clones and is missing some. The sample has more than 250,000 clones, 88% seen once. The specimen was peripheral blood. The receptor source for this set is a human donor in a cohort sampled during active COVID-19. Both conserved end residues are part of each CDR3. The D gene is left open where the match is weak. Size tells how often a clone was seen (once, few, many) or the class of an expanded clone, and some rows leave it out.

cdr3_nt cdr3_aa clone_size j_call d_call v_call
TGTGCCAGCAGTAAACTAGCGGGTCAGGATACGCAGTATTTT CASSKLAGQDTQYF . TRBJ2-3 TRBD2 TRBV6-5
TGTGCCACCTCCCGGGTCCCGATTGCGTCTGAAGCTTTCTTT CATSRVPIASEAFF . TRBJ1-1 . TRBV28
TGTGCCAGCAGCCGACAGGGCGGGAGCAATCAGCCCCAGCATTTT CASSRQGGSNQPQHF . TRBJ1-5 TRBD1 TRBV9
TGTGCCAGCAGCACCCCGGAGGGTTACGAGCAGTACTTC CASSTPEGYEQYF . TRBJ2-7 . TRBV12-3/TRBV12-4
TGTGCCAGCAGCTTCGGGCCAACAGGTAGCATCTCCTACGAGCAGTACTTC CASSFGPTGSISYEQYF . TRBJ2-7 . TRBV7-9
TGTGCCATCAGTGAAACGACAGGGGCGTGGACTGAAGCTTTCTTT CAISETTGAWTEAFF . TRBJ1-1 TRBD1 TRBV10-3
TGTGCCAGCAGCAAAGACAGGGATAATGAGCAGTTCTTC CASSKDRDNEQFF . TRBJ2-1 TRBD1 TRBV7-2
TGTGCCAGCAGCTTTCAGGCCGAATACGAGCAGTACTTC CASSFQAEYEQYF . TRBJ2-7 . TRBV11-3
TGTGCCAGCAGCTTGGACTCCGCCTACGAGCAGTACTTC CASSLDSAYEQYF . TRBJ2-7 . TRBV11-2
TGTGCCAGCAGTCTGTTCGAGGGAGCTGGAAACACCATATATTTT CASSLFEGAGNTIYF . TRBJ1-3 . TRBV6-2/TRBV6-3
TGTGCCAGCAGCCATGGCCGGGACAGGAGGCCTTATAGCAATCAGCCCCAGCATTTT CASSHGRDRRPYSNQPQHF . TRBJ1-5 TRBD1 TRBV9
TGCGCCAGCAGCTTGGGAGGCCAGAACACCGGGGAGCTGTTTTTT CASSLGGQNTGELFF . TRBJ2-2 . TRBV5-1
TGTGCCACCCAACCTTTTATTGGGGGGGCTGCTGGGGCCAACGTCCTGACTTTC CATQPFIGGAAGANVLTF . TRBJ2-6 . TRBV28
TGTGCCAGCAGCGCCGACTCGGGATTCACAGATACGCAGTATTTT CASSADSGFTDTQYF . TRBJ2-3 . TRBV9
TGTGCCAGCAGCTTAATAGCGGGATTAGATACGCAGTATTTT CASSLIAGLDTQYF . TRBJ2-3 TRBD2 TRBV7-2
TGTGCCAGCAGTAAAACTAGCGGTAACGAGCAGTACTTC CASSKTSGNEQYF . TRBJ2-7 TRBD2 TRBV6-4
TGTGCCTGGAGTCAGTGGGACAGGCCCTACGAGCAGTACTTC CAWSQWDRPYEQYF . TRBJ2-7 TRBD1 TRBV30
TGTGCCTGGATCACAGGAGGGTCGTACACTGAAGCTTTCTTT CAWITGGSYTEAFF . TRBJ1-1 . TRBV30
TGTGCCAGTAGTATCGGGGGGCGCGAGCAGTACTTC CASSIGGREQYF . TRBJ2-7 . TRBV19
TGCGCCAGCAGCTTGGGTACAGGGCCCCCTGGAAACACCATATATTTT CASSLGTGPPGNTIYF . TRBJ1-3 . TRBV5-1
TGTGCCAGCAGCTTCCGTGACAGGGCGGCTAACTATGGCTACACCTTC CASSFRDRAANYGYTF . TRBJ1-2 TRBD1 TRBV3-1/TRBV3-2
TGTGCCATCAGTGTCACACAGGGCGACGGCCCACCCCTCCACTTT CAISVTQGDGPPLHF . TRBJ1-6 . TRBV10-3
TGCGCCAGCAGCCTTAGGGGGACTAATGAAAAACTGTTTTTT CASSLRGTNEKLFF . TRBJ1-4 . TRBV5-1
TGTGCCTGGAGTGTACTTCGGGGGGGTTACAATGAGCAGTTCTTC CAWSVLRGGYNEQFF . TRBJ2-1 TRBD2 TRBV30
TGCGCCAGCAGTCAATCCGGGCAGGGGGCTGATGGCTACACCTTC CASSQSGQGADGYTF . TRBJ1-2 TRBD1 TRBV23-1
TGTGCCAGCACCAACTTACAGGGGGCAGGGGAGACCCAGTACTTC CASTNLQGAGETQYF . TRBJ2-5 TRBD1 TRBV2
TGTGCCAGCAGCCGGACTAGTTCCCACGAGCAGTACTTC CASSRTSSHEQYF . TRBJ2-7 TRBD2 TRBV3-1/TRBV3-2
TGTGCCAGCGGTCGACAGGCTTTTGGGGCTTTCTTT CASGRQAFGAFF . TRBJ1-1 . TRBV3-1/TRBV3-2
TGTGCCATCAGCCGGGACATGGAGAACTATGGCTACACCTTC CAISRDMENYGYTF . TRBJ1-2 . TRBV10-3
TGTGCCAGCAGCTTAGCTATCGGTGAGACCCAGTACTTC CASSLAIGETQYF . TRBJ2-5 . TRBV11-2
TGTGCCAGCAGCGGGGGGGAGGCCTCTGGAAACACCATATATTTT CASSGGEASGNTIYF . TRBJ1-3 . TRBV9
TGTGCCAGTAGTATCTTCTGGAGGGAACGCGAGCAGTACTTC CASSIFWREREQYF . TRBJ2-7 . TRBV19
TGTGCCAGCAGCCTCCGAGGAGGGCAGACCTCCTCTGGGGCCAACGTCCTGACTTTC CASSLRGGQTSSGANVLTF . TRBJ2-6 . TRBV5-4
TGTGCCAGCAGCTTGGGAAGGGGGTGGAGACAGCCCCAGCATTTT CASSLGRGWRQPQHF . TRBJ1-5 . TRBV5-6
TGTGCCACCAGTGACTCTACCGGGACAGGTACTGAAGCTTTCTTT CATSDSTGTGTEAFF . TRBJ1-1 TRBD1 TRBV24-1
TGTGCCAGCACCGTGGGGGACAGGGTGGTTCAGCCCCAGCATTTT CASTVGDRVVQPQHF . TRBJ1-5 TRBD1 TRBV2
TGTGCCAGCAGCCCCACTCTAGCGGGGGCTATGAATGAGCAGTTCTTC CASSPTLAGAMNEQFF . TRBJ2-1 TRBD2 TRBV7-2
TGTGCCAGTAGTTCGGACAGGGCGTACGAGCAGTACTTC CASSSDRAYEQYF . TRBJ2-7 TRBD1 TRBV19
TGCGCCAGCAGCCTCCAAGGAGGACAGGGGAATGAAAAACTGTTTTTT CASSLQGGQGNEKLFF . TRBJ1-4 TRBD1 TRBV5-1
TGTGCCAGCAGTCGACTAGCGGAAAGACGACGGAACGAGCAGTACTTC CASSRLAERRRNEQYF . TRBJ2-7 TRBD2 TRBV6-2/TRBV6-3
TGTGCCAGCAGCCAATTCACCTCGACAGGGAGCCCCGAAGCTTTCTTT CASSQFTSTGSPEAFF . TRBJ1-1 TRBD1 TRBV3-1/TRBV3-2
TGTGCCAGCAGTTACGGGCAGAACCTCTACGAGCAGTACTTC CASSYGQNLYEQYF . TRBJ2-7 . TRBV6-5
TGTGCCAGCAGCCTCGCGGCCGGTAATTCACCCCTCCACTTT CASSLAAGNSPLHF . TRBJ1-6 . TRBV7-2
TGTGCCAGCAGTATCACCGGGACTAGCGGGAGGAAAGAGCAGTACTTC CASSITGTSGRKEQYF . TRBJ2-7 TRBD2 TRBV27
TGTGCCAGTAGTATAAGCGGGCAGGTCGGCCGCGAGCAGTACTTC CASSISGQVGREQYF . TRBJ2-7 . TRBV19
TGTGCCAGCAGCTTGAGTCTAGGGGGCCTCGGGCCAGAGGACGGGGAGCTGTTTTTT CASSLSLGGLGPEDGELFF . TRBJ2-2 TRBD1 TRBV11-3
TGCGCCAGCAGCCAGGGTAGGGCAGGACACTCTGGAAACACCATATATTTT CASSQGRAGHSGNTIYF . TRBJ1-3 . TRBV4-3
TGCGCCAGCAGTGACAGGACAGGGACAAGCAATCAGCCCCAGCATTTT CASSDRTGTSNQPQHF . TRBJ1-5 TRBD1 TRBV10-2
TGTGCCAGCAGCGGGTACCTGGAGGAAAAACTGTTTTTT CASSGYLEEKLFF . TRBJ1-4 . TRBV5-6
TGTGCCAGCAGCTTCTTTCAGTCTGGGGCCAACGTCCTGACTTTC CASSFFQSGANVLTF . TRBJ2-6 . TRBV5-4
TGTGCCAGCAAGAGGGGGCAAGAAAAACTGTTTTTT CASKRGQEKLFF . TRBJ1-4 TRBD1 TRBV5-8
TGTGCCAGCAGCACCGGGACATTTTCCTACGAGCAGTACTTC CASSTGTFSYEQYF . TRBJ2-7 . TRBV9
TGTGCCAGCAGTCCCCCGGGACTAGCGGGAGGTCGGGCCTACAATGAGCAGTTCTTC CASSPPGLAGGRAYNEQFF . TRBJ2-1 TRBD2 TRBV28
TGTGCCAGCAGCTTGGTCGGGGGGAACACTGAAGCTTTCTTT CASSLVGGNTEAFF . TRBJ1-1 . TRBV5-4
TGTGCCAGCAGCTTGGGGGGGTCAGGGCTCACCGGGGAGCTGTTTTTT CASSLGGSGLTGELFF . TRBJ2-2 TRBD2 TRBV7-2
TGCGCCAGCAGCCAAGATCTGAGGAGTCTTTTAGCCAAAAACATTCAGTACTTC CASSQDLRSLLAKNIQYF . TRBJ2-4 . TRBV4-1
TGCAGCCCTCAGGCGACAGGGGGCACTGAAGCTTTCTTT CSPQATGGTEAFF few TRBJ1-1 TRBD1 TRBV29-1